The T cell receptor beta chain under discussion was sequenced for a study of T cells after yellow fever vaccination. Overall study context: It was SMART-Seq v4 Ultra Low Input that prepared the fractions with low cell numbers.

General study findings and limits: Relatively few clonotypes were ones that appeared in both CD4 and CD8 compartments. Abundant clonotypes from the bulk population could contaminate FACS-sorted repertoires.

Trimming removed 4 bases at V and 2 bases at J, with 15 bases between. The CDR3 spans 15 residues. Germline values: CDR1 LNHNV, CDR2 YYDKDF (reference sequence). Concerning this clonotype itself: The antigen is undetermined.

The study made its TCR cDNA through 5'RACE template switching. That step introduced a universal primer site along with UMIs. MiXCR, run by TCRdb on the 5' RACE reads, gives a single entry per CDR3 protein. The profile shows 500,000 to 550,000 distinct CDR3 sequences, 21% of them singletons. The J gene is TRBJ2-7, the V gene TRBV15; D may match TRBD1 or TRBD2 (5 bases each). This TCR was recovered from a man younger than 35 who received the YFV17D yellow fever vaccine. The sample here was PBMCs, taken approximately 20 days after the first yellow fever vaccination. This CDR3 is CATSTSRGPTYEQYV. The CDR3, as DNA: TGTGCCACCAGCACCTCGAGGGGTCCTACCTACGAGCAGTACGTC.